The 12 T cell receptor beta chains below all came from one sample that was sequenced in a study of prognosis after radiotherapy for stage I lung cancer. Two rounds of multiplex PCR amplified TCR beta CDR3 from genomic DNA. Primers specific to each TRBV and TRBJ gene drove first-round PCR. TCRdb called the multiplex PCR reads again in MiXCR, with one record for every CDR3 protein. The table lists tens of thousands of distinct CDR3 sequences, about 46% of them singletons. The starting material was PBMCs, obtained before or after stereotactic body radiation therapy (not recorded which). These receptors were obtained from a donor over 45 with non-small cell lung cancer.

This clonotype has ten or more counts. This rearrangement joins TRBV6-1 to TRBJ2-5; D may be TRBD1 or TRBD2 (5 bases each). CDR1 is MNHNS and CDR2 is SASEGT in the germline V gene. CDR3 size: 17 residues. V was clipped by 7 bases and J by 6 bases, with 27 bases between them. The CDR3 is CASISTPGTRGPQTQYF. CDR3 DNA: TGTGCCAGCATTTCCACTCCCGGGACCCGGGGCCCGCAGACCCAGTACTTC.

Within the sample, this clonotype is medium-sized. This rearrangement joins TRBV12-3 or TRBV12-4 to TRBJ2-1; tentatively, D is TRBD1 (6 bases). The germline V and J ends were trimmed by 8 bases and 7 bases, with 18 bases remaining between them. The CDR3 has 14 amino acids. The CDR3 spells CASGGPGVLNEQFF. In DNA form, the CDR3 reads TGTGCCAGCGGAGGACCAGGGGTCCTAAATGAGCAGTTCTTC.

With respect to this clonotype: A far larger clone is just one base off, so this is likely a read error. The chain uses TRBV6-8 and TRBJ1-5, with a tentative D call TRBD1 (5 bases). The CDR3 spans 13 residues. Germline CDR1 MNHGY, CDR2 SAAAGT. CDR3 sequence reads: CAISYSGGQPQHF. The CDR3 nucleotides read TGTGCCATCAGTTATTCGGGGGGTCAGCCCCAGCATTTT.

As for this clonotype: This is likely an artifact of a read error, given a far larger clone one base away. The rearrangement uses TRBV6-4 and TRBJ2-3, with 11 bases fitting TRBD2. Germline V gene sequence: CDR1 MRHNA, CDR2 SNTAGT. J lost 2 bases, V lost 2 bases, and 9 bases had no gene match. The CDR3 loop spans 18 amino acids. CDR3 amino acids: CASSDLAGGPSATDTQYF. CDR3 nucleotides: TGTGCCAGCAGTGACCTAGCGGGGGGCCCCTCCGCCACAGATACGCAGTATTTT.

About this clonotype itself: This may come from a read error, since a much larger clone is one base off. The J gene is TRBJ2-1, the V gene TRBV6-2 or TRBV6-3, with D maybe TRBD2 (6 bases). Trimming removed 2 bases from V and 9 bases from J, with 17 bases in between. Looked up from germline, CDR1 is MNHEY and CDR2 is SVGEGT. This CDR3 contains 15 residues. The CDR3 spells CASSYVIGSTSEQFF. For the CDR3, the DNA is TGTGCCAGCAGTTACGTTATCGGGAGCACCAGTGAGCAGTTCTTC.

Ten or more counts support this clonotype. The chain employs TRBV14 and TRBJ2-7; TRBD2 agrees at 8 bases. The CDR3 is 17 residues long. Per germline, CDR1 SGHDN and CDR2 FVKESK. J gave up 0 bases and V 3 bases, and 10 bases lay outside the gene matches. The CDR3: CASSHTPLSGTSYEQYF. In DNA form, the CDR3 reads TGTGCCAGCAGCCACACCCCACTTAGCGGGACCTCCTACGAGCAGTACTTC. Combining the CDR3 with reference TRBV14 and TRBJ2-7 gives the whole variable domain EAGVTQFPSHSVIEKGQTVTLRCDPISGHDNLYWYRRVMGKEIKFLLHFVKESKQDESGMPNNRFLAERTGGTYSTLKVQPAELEDSGVYFCASSHTPLSGTSYEQYFGPGTRLTVT.

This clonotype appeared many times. CDR3 amino acids: CASSQRLASDTQYF. Written as DNA, the CDR3 is TGTGCCAGCAGCCAGAGACTAGCCTCAGATACGCAGTATTTT. This sequence joins TRBV3-1 and TRBJ2-3; TRBD2 matches at 7 bases. Germline CDR1 is LGHDT and CDR2 is YNNKEL (reference sequence). Trimming at V came to 3 bases and at J to 4 bases, leaving 4 bases not matched to a gene. The CDR3 extends over 14 amino acids.

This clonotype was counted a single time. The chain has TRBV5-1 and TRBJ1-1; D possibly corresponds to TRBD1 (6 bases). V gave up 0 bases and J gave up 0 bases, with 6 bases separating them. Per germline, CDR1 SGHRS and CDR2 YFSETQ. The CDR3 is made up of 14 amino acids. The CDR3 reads CASSLGQVNTEAFF. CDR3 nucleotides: TGCGCCAGCAGCTTGGGACAGGTGAACACTGAAGCTTTCTTT.

The CDR3 protein is CSAPGQGDEKLFF. The CDR3 DNA is TGCAGTGCTCCGGGACAGGGAGATGAAAAACTGTTTTTT. The chain joins TRBV20-1 to TRBJ1-4, with 9 bases that match TRBD1. Germline-derived CDR1 and CDR2 are DFQATT and SNEGSKA (reference sequence). Trimming cost V 5 bases and J 6 bases; bases outside gene matches: 4. The CDR3 has 13 amino acids.

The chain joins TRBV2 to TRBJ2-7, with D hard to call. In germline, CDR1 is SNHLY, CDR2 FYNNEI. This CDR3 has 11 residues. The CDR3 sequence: CSIGSGYEQYF. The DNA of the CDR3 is TGTTCCATCGGATCTGGTTACGAGCAGTACTTC.

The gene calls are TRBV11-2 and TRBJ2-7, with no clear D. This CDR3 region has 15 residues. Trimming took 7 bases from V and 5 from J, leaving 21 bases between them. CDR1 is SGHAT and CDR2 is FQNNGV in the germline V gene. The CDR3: CASILTGERSHEQYF. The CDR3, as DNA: TGTGCCAGCATCCTCACTGGCGAGAGGAGCCACGAGCAGTACTTC.

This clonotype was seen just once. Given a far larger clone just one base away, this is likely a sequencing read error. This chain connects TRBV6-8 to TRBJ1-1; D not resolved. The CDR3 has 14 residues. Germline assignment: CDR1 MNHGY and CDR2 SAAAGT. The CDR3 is CASSYLSQTTEVFF. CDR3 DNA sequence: TGTGCCAGCAGTTACCTATCCCAGACCACTGAAGTTTTCTTT.